This T cell receptor (beta chain) was identified during a study of T cell responses to AZD1222 COVID-19 vaccine. The study's findings and limits: An increase in Spike-specific TCR breadth and depth was observed after two AZD1222 doses.

In regard to this clone: The antigen is unknown.

Trimming cost V 6 bases and J 0 bases; bases outside gene matches: 4. CDR1 is MNHEY, CDR2 SVGEGT, per germline. This CDR3 region has 15 residues. The protocol was immunoSEQ multiplex PCR, while the TCRdb copy is restricted to in-frame clones and leaves out a portion. Counted here are roughly 110,000 clones, 75% to 90% occurring once; the ten biggest clones make up around 4.5%. Sequenced material: peripheral blood, taken on day 0 of AZD1222 vaccination. This sequence originates from an adult in good health. The chain has TRBV6-2 or TRBV6-3 and TRBJ1-5, with TRBD1 matching 8 bases. The CDR3 here is CASSDRGNSNQPQHF. The CDR3, as DNA: TGTGCCAGCAGCGACAGGGGTAATAGCAATCAGCCCCAGCATTTT.